This T cell receptor beta chain was profiled in a study of T cell clonotyping in hematopoietic cell transplantation. The method was immunoSEQ multiplex PCR; TCRdb's version includes in-frame clones alone and lacks a portion of them. The table includes about 29,000 clones, approximately 90% detected once. Study-wide results and caveats: After transplant, recipient diversity fell while pathologically expanded clonotypes grew through day 180.

Of note for this clone: Its antigen is undetermined.

Sample: PBMCs, taken 100 days after allogeneic stem cell transplant. This sequence was found in a female patient aged 50-59 years who had an allogeneic stem cell transplant from a related donor, so the T cells may come from the graft donor. Some clones in this sample may be carry-over from other donors' samples.

The CDR3 DNA reads as TGTGCCAGCAGCTTATCTACCCAAGGACAGGCCCCCCATGAGCAGTTCTTC. The encoded protein is CASSLSTQGQAPHEQFF. V gene TRBV7-6 combines with J gene TRBJ2-1; the match to TRBD1 covers 7 bases. Losses at the gene ends were 2 bases for V and 8 bases for J; bases not matched to a gene: 15. The V gene's germline CDR1 is SGHVS and CDR2 FNYEAQ. This CDR3 spans 17 amino acids.